This T cell receptor beta chain was found in a study of blood T cell repertoires in COVID-19. Study overall: PBMCs, B-cell-depleted T cells, or T cells were the source of the cDNA or gDNA that made up the material.

The V and J ends lost 7 bases and 3 bases respectively, with 6 bases between them. There are 11 residues in the CDR3. CDR1 is SGHTA and CDR2 is FQGNSA in the germline V gene. Per the authors' pipeline: Estimation of nucleated cell counts was performed using reference gene primer amplification. Some clones are missing from TCRdb's copy, which holds only in-frame ones; the method was immunoSEQ multiplex PCR. Clonal size and the V and J genes are those of that table, whereas D and trimming came from the DNA. The sample shows more than 85,000 clones, around 90% of them seen only once. The specimen was peripheral blood. This clonotype was obtained from a woman aged 45-59 years with acute or convalescent COVID-19. The chain couples TRBV7-2 to TRBJ2-5; D gene unclear. The CDR3 is CASTREETQYF. The CDR3 nucleotides are TGTGCCAGCACGAGAGAAGAGACCCAGTACTTC.